The TCR beta chain under discussion was sequenced for a study of blood T cells in healthy people across ages. Study results and caveats: No one knew whether donors had CMV, which possibly confounded expanded clonotype changes.

In regard to this clonotype: What it binds is not known.

PCR was performed a second time for 7 to 11 cycles using a sample-barcoded 5' primer and a J-beta primer mix. A template-switch adaptor containing 12 random nucleotides labeled each cDNA molecule. TCRdb re-analysed the 5' RACE reads in MiXCR, keeping a single row per CDR3 protein. The table lists around 2 million distinct CDR3 sequences, around 42% of them singletons, with under 30% in the top ten. Germline assignment: CDR1 LGHDT and CDR2 YNNKEL (reference sequence). V dropped 2 bases and J dropped 3 bases, with 10 bases sitting between them. This CDR3 has 14 amino acids. The chain carries TRBV3-1 and TRBJ1-2; unclear D gene. What was sequenced was blood. This receptor was identified in a human donor in good health. The CDR3 nucleotides are TGTGCCAGCAGCCAATTAGGTCGCTACTATGGCTACACCTTC. Protein product: CASSQLGRYYGYTF.